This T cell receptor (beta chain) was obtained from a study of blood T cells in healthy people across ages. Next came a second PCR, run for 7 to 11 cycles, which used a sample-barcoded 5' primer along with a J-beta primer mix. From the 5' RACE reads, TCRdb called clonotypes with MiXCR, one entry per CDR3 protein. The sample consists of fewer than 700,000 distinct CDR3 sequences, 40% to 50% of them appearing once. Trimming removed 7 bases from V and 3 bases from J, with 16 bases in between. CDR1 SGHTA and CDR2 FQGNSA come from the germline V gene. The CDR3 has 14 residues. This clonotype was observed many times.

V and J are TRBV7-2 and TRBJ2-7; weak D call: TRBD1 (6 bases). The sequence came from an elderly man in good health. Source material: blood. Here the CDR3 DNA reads TGTGCCAGCACCGCAAACAGGGTTGGCTACGAGCAGTACTTC. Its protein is CASTANRVGYEQYF.